These 28 T cell receptor beta chains came from one sample sequenced in a study of blood T cells in healthy people across ages. PCR was performed a second time for about 7 to 11 cycles using a sample-barcoded 5' primer and a J-beta primer mix. TCRdb re-analysed the 5' RACE reads in MiXCR, keeping a single row per CDR3 protein. This table holds around 650,000 distinct CDR3 sequences, around 43% found once. Sequenced input: blood. Receptors originate from a man older than 75 in good health.

The V gene is TRBV28, the J gene TRBJ1-2; D possibly corresponds to TRBD1 (5 bases). The CDR3 contains 16 residues. Germline-derived CDR1 and CDR2 are MDHEN and SYDVKM. The germline V and J ends were trimmed by 1 base and 3 bases, with 15 bases remaining between them. The CDR3 DNA follows: TGTGCCAGCAGTTTATCCAGGCGAGGGGACTACTATGGCTACACCTTC. Its protein product is CASSLSRRGDYYGYTF.

As regards this clonotype: One junction end disagrees with the germline gene, perhaps due to a read error. The chain carries TRBV6-2 or TRBV6-3 and TRBJ2-7, with 8 bases identical to TRBD1. Germline V lookup: CDR1 MNHEY, CDR2 SVGEGT. The CDR3 sequence is 14 residues long. CDR3 coding DNA: TGTGCCAGCAGCTCCGGGACAGGCTCCTGCGAGCAGTACTTC. Translated, it gives CASSSGTGSCEQYF.

This clonotype was observed a few times. The rearrangement joins TRBV6-5 to TRBJ1-2, with TRBD1 matching over 7 bases. The V gene end was trimmed by 0 bases and the J gene end by 2 bases; junction bases not matched to a gene: 6. Per germline, CDR1 MNHEY and CDR2 SVGAGI. The CDR3 covers 16 residues. Here the CDR3 reads CASSYSGQNLNYGYTF. CDR3 sequence (DNA): TGTGCCAGCAGTTACTCGGGACAGAATTTAAACTATGGCTACACCTTC.

This clonotype occurred a few times. The rearrangement links TRBV20-1 to TRBJ2-1; 9 positions agree with TRBD2. CDR1 DFQATT and CDR2 SNEGSKA come from the germline V gene (reference sequence). This CDR3 contains 17 residues. V trimming: 5 bases; J trimming: 8 bases; junction bases outside the gene matches: 19. DNA of the CDR3: TGCAGTGCTCAATCTACGAGGGGCGGGGGGGCCTCCGATGAGCAGTTCTTC. Translating gives CSAQSTRGGGASDEQFF.

The genes are TRBV6-6 and TRBJ1-1; perhaps TRBD1 as D (5 bases). Deletions cut 2 bases from V and 11 bases from J, with 9 bases between. The CDR3 covers 11 residues. From germline, CDR1 is MNHNY and CDR2 SVGAGI (reference sequence). The CDR3 loop reads CASSYKGRAFF. The DNA for the CDR3 is TGTGCCAGCAGTTACAAGGGGAGGGCTTTCTTT.

J is TRBJ1-4 and V is TRBV27, with 8 nucleotides matching TRBD1. Germline CDR1 MNHEY, CDR2 SMNVEV (reference sequence). The CDR3 runs to 15 residues. J lost 4 bases, V lost 5 bases, and 6 bases had no gene match. CDR3 sequence reads: CASSGRTGFNEKLFF. The CDR3 nucleotides are TGTGCCAGCAGTGGTCGGACAGGGTTTAATGAAAAACTGTTTTTT.

The rearrangement uses TRBV6-6 and TRBJ1-2; D perhaps matches TRBD1 (6 bases). The CDR3 is made up of 14 amino acids. The V and J ends lost 6 bases and 4 bases respectively, with 15 bases between them. Germline V gives CDR1 MNHNY, CDR2 SVGAGI (reference sequence). The CDR3 DNA reads TGTGCCAGCAGCTCTTCCAGGGGTTCCTATGGCTACACCTTC. This translates into CASSSSRGSYGYTF.

On this clonotype: A read error may explain this, as a much larger clone is one base away. This chain uses TRBV7-2 with TRBJ1-1, with D hard to call. Per the germline V gene, CDR1 is SGHTA and CDR2 is FQGNSA. CDR3 size: 14 residues. The CDR3 loop reads CAGSSGNHNTEAFF. The CDR3 DNA follows: TGTGCCGGCAGCTCGGGCAACCACAACACTGAAGCTTTCTTT.

This clonotype was seen repeatedly, ten times or more. The rearrangement joins TRBV20-1 to TRBJ1-5; perhaps TRBD1 as D (6 bases). The germline gives CDR1 DFQATT, CDR2 SNEGSKA (reference sequence). V was clipped by 2 bases and J by 6 bases, with 23 bases between them. This CDR3 has 17 residues. The CDR3 region has the DNA TGCAGTGCTAGACCAATTGGGGGCGGGGCGAGCGGTCAGCCCCAGCATTTT. Translation gives CSARPIGGGASGQPQHF.

This chain joins TRBV12-3 or TRBV12-4 and TRBJ2-2, with 7 bases fitting TRBD1. V dropped 5 bases and J dropped 5; count of bases not matched to a gene: 11. The CDR3 has 16 amino acids. The CDR3 DNA follows: TGTGCCAGCAGTGGACAAACAGGGGTGGGGACCGGGGAGCTGTTTTTT. It encodes CASSGQTGVGTGELFF.

This clonotype was picked up one time. J is TRBJ1-4 and V is TRBV14, with D hard to call. Germline lookup yields CDR1 SGHDN and CDR2 FVKESK. V lost 4 bases, J lost 0 bases, and 9 bases lay in between. This CDR3 comprises 15 residues. In DNA form, the CDR3 reads TGTGCCAGCAGCCGAACCGTGGCAACTAATGAAAAACTGTTTTTT. This sequence encodes CASSRTVATNEKLFF.

This clonotype has just a few counts. This sequence joins TRBV20-1 and TRBJ1-6; D call uncertain. Trimming removed 6 bases at V and 10 bases at J, with 16 bases between. This CDR3 spans 13 amino acids. Germline loops: CDR1 DFQATT, CDR2 SNEGSKA (reference sequence). The CDR3: CSAPIAPESPLHF. CDR3 DNA: TGCAGTGCCCCCATCGCCCCTGAATCACCCCTCCACTTT.

Comment on this clonotype: This may come from a read error, since a much larger clone is one base off. The chain carries TRBV6-2 or TRBV6-3 and TRBJ2-1, with 7 bases fitting TRBD2. CDR1 is MNHEY and CDR2 is SVGEGT in the germline V gene. V trimming: 4 bases; J trimming: 6 bases; junction bases outside the gene matches: 6. The CDR3 is made up of 14 amino acids. This CDR3 is CASSLSGVTNEQFF. The CDR3 DNA reads as TGTGCCAGCAGTTTGAGCGGGGTAACCAATGAGCAGTTCTTC.

In this sample, this clonotype turned up once. The V call is TRBV20-1, the J call TRBJ2-7; 10 bases map to TRBD2. V shed 4 bases, J shed 0 bases, and the junction held 6 bases outside the gene matches. The CDR3 runs to 15 residues. The germline CDR1 and CDR2 sequences are DFQATT and SNEGSKA (reference sequence). CDR3 in DNA: TGCAGTGCTACACTAGCGGGAATACACTCCTACGAGCAGTACTTC. Amino acid sequence: CSATLAGIHSYEQYF.

This chain links TRBV7-8 with TRBJ2-5; D is unresolved. Germline CDR1 and CDR2: SGHVS and FQNEAQ. The CDR3 contains 16 residues. V lost 1 base to trimming and J lost 4 bases, with 16 bases between them. CDR3 nucleotide sequence: TGTGCCAGCAGCTTAGAAGCATTGCTATCCGGAGAGACCCAGTACTTC. Translated, it gives CASSLEALLSGETQYF.

This clonotype was detected a few times. The J gene is TRBJ2-7, the V gene TRBV4-3, with a weak D call TRBD2 (6 bases). CDR1 and CDR2 from the germline V gene are LGHNA and YSLEER. V dropped 4 bases and J dropped 0 bases, with 25 bases sitting between them. The CDR3 consists of 19 residues. CDR3 in amino acids: CASSRAVGFGDSTSYEQYF. The CDR3 DNA reads as TGCGCCAGCAGCCGAGCGGTAGGTTTTGGGGACTCGACCTCCTACGAGCAGTACTTC.

This clonotype was observed a handful of times. CDR3 bases: TGTGCCACCAGCCGGGACAGGGTCACAGATACGCAGTATTTT. Protein sequence: CATSRDRVTDTQYF. The rearrangement uses TRBV15 and TRBJ2-3; 9 nucleotides line up with TRBD1. This CDR3 region has 14 residues. V lost 5 bases and J lost 2; bases outside the gene matches: 2. Germline CDR1 and CDR2: LNHNV and YYDKDF (reference sequence). Complete variable domain (other parts from reference TRBV15 and TRBJ2-3): DAMVIQNPRYQVTQFGKPVTLSCSQTLNHNVMYWYQQKSSQAPKLLFHYYDKDFNNEADTPDNFQSRRPNTSFCFLDIRSPGLGDTAMYLCATSRDRVTDTQYFGPGTRLTVL.

This clonotype was recorded a few times. This rearrangement joins TRBV3-1 to TRBJ2-3; TRBD2 is a possible D gene (5 bases). This CDR3 contains 14 residues. V was clipped by 1 base and J by 5 bases, with 10 bases between them. CDR1 is LGHDT and CDR2 is YNNKEL in the germline V gene (reference sequence). CDR3 coding DNA: TGTGCCAGCAGCCAAGCAGGTGCGGGAGATACGCAGTATTTT. It encodes CASSQAGAGDTQYF.

The V gene is TRBV5-1, the J gene TRBJ2-4; D is possibly TRBD2 (5 bases). This CDR3 region has 15 residues. The ends were cut back, 0 bases at V and 8 bases at J, with 15 bases in the middle. The germline gives CDR1 SGHRS, CDR2 YFSETQ. CDR3 loop: CASSLGNQQADIQYF. CDR3 sequence (DNA): TGCGCCAGCAGCTTGGGTAATCAACAAGCGGACATTCAGTACTTC.

The chain couples TRBV12-3 or TRBV12-4 to TRBJ1-2; no clear D gene. The CDR3 consists of 12 residues. V gave up 3 bases and J gave up 4 bases, with 6 bases separating them. The DNA of the CDR3 is TGTGCCAGCAGTTTTTTGGGCTATGGCTACACCTTC. As protein: CASSFLGYGYTF.

V and J are TRBV14 and TRBJ1-2; D perhaps matches TRBD1 (5 bases). The CDR3 sequence is 15 residues long. In germline, CDR1 is SGHDN, CDR2 FVKESK. Trimming shortened V by 4 bases and J by 4 bases, and 16 bases separated the two germline ends. CDR3 sequence: CASSRGTYYSYGYTF. The CDR3 region has the DNA TGTGCCAGCAGCCGTGGGACTTACTACTCCTATGGCTACACCTTC.

This clonotype was seen a single time. The V call is TRBV6-1, the J call TRBJ1-5; 9 nucleotides match TRBD1. There are 16 residues in the CDR3. The V gene's germline CDR1 is MNHNS and CDR2 SASEGT. V was pared by 4 bases and J by 0 bases, with 4 bases of the junction left unmatched. DNA of the CDR3: TGTGCCAGCAGTGTCGGGACAGGGCTTAGCAATCAGCCCCAGCATTTT. Translating gives CASSVGTGLSNQPQHF.

This rearrangement joins TRBV20-1 to TRBJ1-2, with TRBD1 as a possible D gene (6 bases). Germline values: CDR1 DFQATT, CDR2 SNEGSKA (reference sequence). The CDR3 spans 13 residues. Deletions cut 6 bases from V and 0 bases from J, with 11 bases between. The CDR3 bases are TGCAGTGCAAAATCAGGGGCTAACTATGGCTACACCTTC. Translation: CSAKSGANYGYTF.

The chain carries TRBV12-3 or TRBV12-4 and TRBJ2-1, with D unresolved. V gave up 2 bases and J gave up 10 bases, with 9 bases separating them. The CDR3 covers 12 residues. CDR3: CASSLNGYEQFF. The CDR3 coding sequence is TGTGCCAGCAGTTTAAATGGGTACGAGCAGTTCTTC.

This sequence joins TRBV28 and TRBJ2-4, with unresolved D. The CDR3 length is 12 residues. Per germline, CDR1 MDHEN and CDR2 SYDVKM. Trimming left V 9 bases short and J 13 bases short, with 19 bases between. The CDR3 coding sequence is TGTGCCAGTAAGGGCCCAGTTCTCGACCAGTACTTC. Protein product: CASKGPVLDQYF.

This clonotype was picked up a small number of times. The V call is TRBV4-1, the J call TRBJ2-7; the match to TRBD1 covers 8 bases. V shed 7 bases, J shed 0 bases, and the junction held 8 bases outside the gene matches. The germline V gene has CDR1 MGHRA and CDR2 YSYEKL. The CDR3 covers 15 residues. CDR3 sequence (DNA): TGCGCCAGCATGAATCCGGGACAGGCCTCCTACGAGCAGTACTTC. Translation gives CASMNPGQASYEQYF.

As for this clonotype: Just one base apart from a much larger clone, this may be a read error. This chain links TRBV29-1 with TRBJ1-2; D remains unclear. V was shortened by 5 bases and J by 6 bases, with 19 bases between the two germline ends. The CDR3 runs 14 residues. CDR1 and CDR2 (germline): SQVTM, ANQGSEA. CDR3 protein: CSVPAGRGGNGYTF. The CDR3, as DNA: TGCAGCGTTCCCGCGGGTCGGGGAGGGAATGGCTACACCTTC.

This clonotype appeared a few times. The CDR3 DNA follows: TGTGCCAGCAGCGACGCCGGGAGCGGGGTTTTCTACAATGAGCAGTTCTTC. Its protein product is CASSDAGSGVFYNEQFF. The chain recombines TRBV6-5 with TRBJ2-1; 7 positions agree with TRBD2. Germline V gives CDR1 MNHEY, CDR2 SVGAGI. J lost 3 bases, V lost 6 bases, and 14 bases had no gene match. This CDR3 region has 17 residues.